One sample yielded the 10 T cell receptor beta chains listed below, sequenced in a study of blood T cell repertoires in COVID-19. Clones were sequenced by immunoSEQ multiplex PCR, and TCRdb holds only the in-frame ones, with some missing. Of about 75,000 clones in the sample, approximately 86% are singletons; the top ten hold 5% to 7.5%. The material sequenced was peripheral blood. These receptors came from a woman aged 45-65 years with acute or convalescent COVID-19.

The sample holds one count of this clone. V is TRBV19 and J is TRBJ2-7; 9 bases align to TRBD2. CDR1 is LNHDA and CDR2 is SQIVND in the germline V gene (reference sequence). The V segment lost 3 bases and the J segment 6 bases; nucleotides outside the gene matches: 9. The CDR3 covers 15 residues. CDR3 coding DNA: TGTGCCAGTAGTATTTCTTATAGCGGGAGTATCGAGCAGTACTTC. Its translation: CASSISYSGSIEQYF.

The chain carries TRBV28 and TRBJ2-4, with D unclear. Germline assignment: CDR1 MDHEN and CDR2 SYDVKM. V gave up 7 bases and J gave up 0 bases, with 7 bases separating them. CDR3 length: 13 residues. The CDR3 DNA is TGTGCCAGCAAGGAGCTAGCCAAAAACATTCAGTACTTC. This encodes CASKELAKNIQYF.

The chain uses TRBV19 and TRBJ2-2; 9 nucleotides match TRBD1. CDR3 length: 16 amino acids. J was trimmed by 1 base and V by 6 bases; bases with no gene match: 6. Looked up from germline, CDR1 is LNHDA and CDR2 is SQIVND (reference sequence). For the CDR3, the DNA is TGTGCCAGTAGGACTAGACAGGGGGGGAACACCGGGGAGCTGTTTTTT. Translation: CASRTRQGGNTGELFF.

The rearrangement joins TRBV30 to TRBJ1-5; 8 bases align to TRBD1. The germline CDR1 and CDR2 sequences are GTSNPN and SVGIG (reference sequence). The junction had 13 bases not matched to a gene; V was cut back by 0 bases and J by 6 bases. The CDR3 is made up of 17 amino acids. The DNA of the CDR3 is TGTGCCTGGAGTGTACGGACAGGGAATTCGCTCGGTCAGCCCCAGCATTTT. This codes for CAWSVRTGNSLGQPQHF.

This chain connects TRBV28 to TRBJ2-3, with 8 bases matching TRBD1. This CDR3 has 17 residues. J lost 2 bases, V lost 6 bases, and 13 bases had no gene match. Germline V gene lookup returns CDR1 MDHEN and CDR2 SYDVKM. CDR3 sequence: CASSARTGSYVTDTQYF. In DNA form, the CDR3 reads TGTGCCAGCAGCGCTCGGACAGGGTCGTATGTCACAGATACGCAGTATTTT.

The rearrangement joins TRBV4-2 to TRBJ1-6; 7 bases are shared with TRBD1. V lost 0 bases to trimming and J lost 5 bases; unmatched junction nucleotides: 4. The CDR3 covers 16 residues. Germline CDR1 and CDR2: LGHNA and YNFKEQ. The CDR3 bases are TGTGCCAGCAGCCAAGACCTTACAGGGGATAATTCACCCCTCCACTTT. Its translation is CASSQDLTGDNSPLHF.

V gene TRBV11-2 combines with J gene TRBJ2-2, with a weak D call TRBD2 (6 bases). From germline, CDR1 is SGHAT and CDR2 FQNNGV. This CDR3 region has 15 residues. The V gene lost 5 bases and the J gene lost 1 base, with 11 bases spanning the gap. CDR3 DNA: TGTGCCAGCAGCCTGGGAGGCCAGAACACCGGGGAGCTGTTTTTT. This gives the protein CASSLGGQNTGELFF.

The chain recombines TRBV19 with TRBJ2-2, with TRBD2 matching 9 bases. Germline CDR1 is LNHDA and CDR2 is SQIVND (reference sequence). This CDR3 contains 16 residues. The J segment lost 5 bases and the V segment lost 5 bases, leaving 9 bases of the junction unmatched. CDR3 sequence reads: CASSLGSGRSTGELFF. The DNA for the CDR3 is TGTGCCAGTAGTTTAGGTAGCGGGAGAAGTACCGGGGAGCTGTTTTTT. Looking up the rest from reference TRBV19 and TRBJ2-2 gives the full variable domain: DGGITQSPKYLFRKEGQNVTLSCEQNLNHDAMYWYRQDPGQGLRLIYYSQIVNDFQKGDIAEGYSVSREKKESFPLTVTSAQKNPTAFYLCASSLGSGRSTGELFFGEGSRLTVL.

The rearrangement joins TRBV9 to TRBJ1-5; no clear D gene. This CDR3 has 13 residues. V was shortened by 0 bases and J by 4 bases, with 5 bases between the two germline ends. Germline V gives CDR1 SGDLS, CDR2 YYNGEE. For the CDR3, the DNA is TGTGCCAGCAGCGTAGACACAAATCAGCCCCAGCATTTT. It yields the protein CASSVDTNQPQHF.

The chain links TRBV6-5 to TRBJ2-5, with 11 positions matching TRBD1. Germline assignment: CDR1 MNHEY and CDR2 SVGAGI. The CDR3 consists of 15 residues. The trim removed 2 bases at V and 5 bases at J, leaving 4 bases unmatched. The CDR3: CASSYGTGGEETQYF. CDR3 nucleotides: TGTGCCAGCAGTTACGGGACAGGGGGTGAGGAGACCCAGTACTTC.